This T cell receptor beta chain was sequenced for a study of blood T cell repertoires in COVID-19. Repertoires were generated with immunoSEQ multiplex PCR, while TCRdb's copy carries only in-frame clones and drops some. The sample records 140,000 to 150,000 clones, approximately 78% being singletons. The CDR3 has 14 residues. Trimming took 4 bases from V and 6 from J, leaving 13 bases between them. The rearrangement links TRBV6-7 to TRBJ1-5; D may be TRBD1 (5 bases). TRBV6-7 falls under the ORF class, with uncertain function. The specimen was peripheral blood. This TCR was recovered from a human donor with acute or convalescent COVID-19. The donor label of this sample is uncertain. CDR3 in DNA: TGTGCCAGCAGTTTTGAAAGGGGTGGTCAGCCCCAGCATTTT. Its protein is CASSFERGGQPQHF.